Reported below is one T cell receptor (beta chain). This could be a read error, since a much larger clone is one nucleotide away. This specimen belongs to a study of T cells in Graves' hyperthyroidism and ophthalmopathy. CDR1 SGHTA and CDR2 FQGNSA come from the germline V gene. The CDR3 has 14 residues. Amplified regions were TCR beta CDR3 sequences from RNA transcripts. TCR CDR3 underwent first-round RT-PCR with the HTBI primer set. TCRdb re-derived calls from the multiplex PCR reads in MiXCR, one entry per CDR3 protein. In the table there are over 300,000 distinct CDR3 sequences, approximately 15% of which are singletons.

The gene calls are TRBV7-2 and TRBJ1-2; possible D gene TRBD1, 6 bases. The origin of this receptor is a woman aged 60-70 years with Graves' hyperthyroidism. Source material: blood. The CDR3 reads CVSSLAGAPYGYTF. The CDR3 DNA sequence: TGTGTCAGCAGCTTAGCGGGGGCTCCCTATGGCTACACCTTC.